This entry concerns a single T cell receptor (beta chain). The CDR3 is 15 amino acids. The germline CDR1 and CDR2 sequences are SGHRS and YFSETQ. J lost 6 bases, V lost 6 bases, and 9 bases had no gene match. Recruited during active infection, patients (from Seattle) were subsequently followed longitudinally. This sample was taken from a study of blood T cell repertoires in COVID-19. Study details: COVID-19 samples, acute and convalescent, were from the United States, Italy and Spain.

Assay: immunoSEQ multiplex PCR; the TCRdb copy retains only in-frame clones and omits some. The table includes approximately 390,000 clones, approximately 87% detected once. This TCR came from a woman aged 55 to 70 with COVID-19, enrolled during active disease. The specimen sequenced was peripheral blood. The chain uses TRBV5-1 and TRBJ2-2; 9 bases line up with TRBD1. The CDR3 DNA reads as TGCGCCAGCATCCCCACCGGGACAGGGTCCGGGGAGCTGTTTTTT. The encoded protein is CASIPTGTGSGELFF. The variable domain in full, with the rest retrieved from reference TRBV5-1 and TRBJ2-2, is KAGVTQTPRYLIKTRGQQVTLSCSPISGHRSVSWYQQTPGQGLQFLFEYFSETQRNKGNFPGRFSGRQFSNSRSEMNVSTLELGDSALYLCASIPTGTGSGELFFGEGSRLTVL.